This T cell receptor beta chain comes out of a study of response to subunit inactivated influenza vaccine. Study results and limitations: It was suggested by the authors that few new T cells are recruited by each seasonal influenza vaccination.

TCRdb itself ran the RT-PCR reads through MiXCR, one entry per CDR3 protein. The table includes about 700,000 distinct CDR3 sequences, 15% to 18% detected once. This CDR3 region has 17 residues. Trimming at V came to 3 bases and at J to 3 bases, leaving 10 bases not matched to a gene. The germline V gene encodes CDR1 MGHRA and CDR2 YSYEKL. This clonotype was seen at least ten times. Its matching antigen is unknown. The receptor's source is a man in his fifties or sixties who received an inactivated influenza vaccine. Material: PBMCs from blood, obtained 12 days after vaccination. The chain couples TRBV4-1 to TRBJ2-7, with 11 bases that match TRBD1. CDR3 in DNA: TGCGCCAGCAGCCAGCTTATTCTCGGGACAGGGGGCTACGAGCAGTACTTC. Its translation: CASSQLILGTGGYEQYF.